The clone carrying this T cell receptor (beta chain) was found a few times. Its antigen is currently unknown. The data originate from a study of beta chain features in type 1 diabetes. Broader study findings: In every one of the four CD4+ subsets, TCRB CDR3s were moderately but significantly shorter in Type 1 diabetes patients. The similarity of naive, central memory and Treg TCRB repertoires appeared greater among patients than among healthy donors.

Sequenced material consisted of expressed TCRB transcripts (all of the isolated RNA was reverse transcribed). Using immunoSEQ multiplex PCR, the repertoire was profiled, and TCRdb retains in-frame clones only, with some absent. Here the sample spans 200,000 to 300,000 clones, approximately 10% being singletons. V trimming: 4 bases; J trimming: 9 bases; junction bases outside the gene matches: 7. This CDR3 region has 14 residues. The germline gives CDR1 LGHNA, CDR2 YSLEER. The sequenced sample consisted of naive CD4+ T cells from blood. The chain uses TRBV4-3 and TRBJ1-1; 11 bases fit TRBD1. This TCR derives from a man aged 25-40 years with type 1 diabetes. CDR3 loop: CASSPSRTGGKAFF. CDR3 DNA sequence: TGCGCCAGCAGCCCCTCCCGGACAGGGGGCAAAGCTTTCTTT.